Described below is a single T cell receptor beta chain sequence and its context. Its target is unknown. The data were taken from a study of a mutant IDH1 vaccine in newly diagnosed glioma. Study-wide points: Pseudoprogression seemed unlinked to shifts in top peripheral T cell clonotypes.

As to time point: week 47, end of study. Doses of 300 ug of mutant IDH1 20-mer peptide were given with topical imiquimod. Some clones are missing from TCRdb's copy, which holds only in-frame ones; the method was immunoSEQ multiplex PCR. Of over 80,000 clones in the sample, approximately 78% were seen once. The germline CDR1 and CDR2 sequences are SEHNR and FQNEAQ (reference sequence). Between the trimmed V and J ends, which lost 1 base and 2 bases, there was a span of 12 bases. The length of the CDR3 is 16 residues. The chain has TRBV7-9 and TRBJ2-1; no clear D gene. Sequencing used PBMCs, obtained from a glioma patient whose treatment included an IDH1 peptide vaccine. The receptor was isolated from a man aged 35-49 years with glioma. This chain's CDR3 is CASSLGITHPYNEQFF. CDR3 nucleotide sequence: TGTGCCAGCAGCTTAGGGATTACCCACCCCTACAATGAGCAGTTCTTC.